The rows below give T cell receptor beta chains drawn from one sample of a study of blood T cells in healthy people across ages. TCRdb reprocessed the 5' RACE reads via MiXCR and lists one record per CDR3 protein. The table includes more than 1.4 million distinct CDR3 sequences, 40% to 50% detected once. Sequencing was done on a sample of blood. The receptor set was obtained from a young woman in good health. Both conserved end residues are part of each CDR3. D genes are given only for firm matches. Some rows have no size entry. The others give once, few or many, or a class for an expanded clone.

>TRBV11-2|-|TRBJ2-1|few|13
TGTGCCAGCAGCTCTAAATGGGGCAATGAGCAGTTCTTC
CASSSKWGNEQFF
>TRBV28|-|TRBJ2-3|-|14
TGTGCCAGCAGTTCCCACTTACCCACAGATACGCAGTATTTT
CASSSHLPTDTQYF
>TRBV6-6|-|TRBJ2-1|few|14
TGTGCCAGCAGTTACTCGGGGTTAAAGGGTGAGCAGTTCTTC
CASSYSGLKGEQFF
>TRBV28|-|TRBJ2-7|once|13
TGTGCCAGCACCGCCGGGGATCCCTACGAGCAGTACTTC
CASTAGDPYEQYF
>TRBV29-1|TRBD2|TRBJ2-7|-|14
TGCAGCGTTGGGGCTAGCGGGGCCTCCTACGAGCAGTACTTC
CSVGASGASYEQYF
>TRBV7-9|-|TRBJ1-2|few|15
TGTGCCAGCAGCTTAGTATCTCTCAGGGAAGATGGCTACACCTTC
CASSLVSLREDGYTF
>TRBV29-1|-|TRBJ2-3|few|15
TGCAGCGTTAAGGGTGTGGCAGGGGACACAGATACGCAGTATTTT
CSVKGVAGDTDTQYF
>TRBV4-3|-|TRBJ2-1|-|16
TGCGCCAGCAGCCAAGACGTAGAACTGATGAACAATGAGCAGTTCTTC
CASSQDVELMNNEQFF
>TRBV3-1|TRBD2|TRBJ2-1|-|20
TGTGCCAGCAGCCAAGATGGGGTGACTAGCGGGAGCCCTCCCTACAATGAGCAGTTCTTC
CASSQDGVTSGSPPYNEQFF
>TRBV27|-|TRBJ2-7|few|14
TGTGCCAGCAGTTTATCATGGGACAACTACGAGCAGTACTTC
CASSLSWDNYEQYF
>TRBV20-1|-|TRBJ1-5|-|14
TGCAGTGCTAGAGCTCCGGAGGGCCCGGGGCCCCAGCATTTT
CSARAPEGPGPQHF
>TRBV15|-|TRBJ1-2|-|13
TGTGCCACCAGCAGAGACGACAGTTATGGCTACACCTTC
CATSRDDSYGYTF
>TRBV7-2|TRBD1|TRBJ2-1|few|14
TGTGCCAGCAGCGACGGACAGGTCTACAATGAGCAGTTCTTC
CASSDGQVYNEQFF
>TRBV3-1|-|TRBJ2-7|few|12
TGTGCCAGCAGTGCGCAGGGTTGGGAGCAGTACTTC
CASSAQGWEQYF
>TRBV20-1|-|TRBJ1-5|-|14
TGCAGTGCTATTCCTGGGACCGGTAATCAGCCCCAGCATTTT
CSAIPGTGNQPQHF
>TRBV29-1|TRBD1|TRBJ2-7|few|14
TGCAGCGTTGAAGGGACAGGCAGCTCCTACGAGCAGTACTTC
CSVEGTGSSYEQYF
>TRBV12-3/TRBV12-4|TRBD2|TRBJ2-1|-|19
TGTGCCAGCAGTCCCGGACTAGCGGGGGGCCTGAGCTCCTACAATGAGCAGTTCTTC
CASSPGLAGGLSSYNEQFF
>TRBV20-1|-|TRBJ1-2|-|13
TGCAGTGCTAGACCCCTCAGGGACCTTGGCTACACCTTC
CSARPLRDLGYTF
>TRBV7-2|-|TRBJ2-2|-|16
TGTGCCAGCAGCCCCCTGGGACAATGGAACACCGGGGAGCTGTTTTTT
CASSPLGQWNTGELFF
>TRBV2|TRBD1|TRBJ2-7|few|14
TGTGCCAGCAGTGAAGAGCAGACAGGGGGAGAGCAGTACTTC
CASSEEQTGGEQYF
>TRBV28|TRBD2|TRBJ2-5|-|14
TGTGCCATCGGAGCGGGGGCCCGAAAGGAGACCCAGTACTTC
CAIGAGARKETQYF
>TRBV12-3/TRBV12-4|TRBD1|TRBJ1-1|few|17
TGTGCCAGCAGTTCCCCTCCCGGGACAGGAGTCTACACTGAAGCTTTCTTT
CASSSPPGTGVYTEAFF
>TRBV5-6|TRBD2|TRBJ2-7|-|15
TGTGCCAGCAGCTTGGCTCTTAGCGGGAGCTCCGAGCAGTACTTC
CASSLALSGSSEQYF
>TRBV6-5|-|TRBJ2-5|-|16
TGTGCCGGCAGTTACTCGGCCCCTACCCAATGGGGTGAGCAGTACTTC
CAGSYSAPTQWGEQYF
>TRBV4-1|TRBD2|TRBJ2-1|once|17
TGCGCCAGCAGCCAAGATTCCGAGCGGGGGGGCGTCGATGAGCAGTTCTTC
CASSQDSERGGVDEQFF
>TRBV25-1|TRBD1|TRBJ1-4|-|15
TGTGCCAGCAGTTGGGGGACAGCGGGAGAACAAAAACTGTTTTTT
CASSWGTAGEQKLFF
>TRBV3-1|TRBD2|TRBJ2-5|-|17
TGTGCCAGCAGCCAAGATCTTGGACTAGCGGTCCAAGAGACCCAGTACTTC
CASSQDLGLAVQETQYF
>TRBV27|TRBD2|TRBJ2-5|-|14
TGTGCCAGCAGTTACGGGACTAGCGGCGAGACCCAGTACTTC
CASSYGTSGETQYF
>TRBV23-1|TRBD2|TRBJ2-1|few|19
TGCGCCAGCAGTCAATCGATATGGTCTAGCGGGAGAGGCGACAATGAGCAGTTCTTC
CASSQSIWSSGRGDNEQFF
>TRBV24-1|-|TRBJ2-1|few|16
TGTGCCACCAGTGATTTAAGGGCAGTCTCCTACAATGAGCAGTTCTTC
CATSDLRAVSYNEQFF
>TRBV6-5|-|TRBJ2-7|-|15
TGTGCCAGCAGTTACTCCCCAACTAATCCCTACGAGCAGTACTTC
CASSYSPTNPYEQYF
>TRBV10-3|TRBD2|TRBJ2-5|-|14
TGTGCCATCAGACCGGGACTAGGCAGGGAGACCCAGTACTTC
CAIRPGLGRETQYF
>TRBV5-1|-|TRBJ2-2|few|14
TGCGCCAGCAGCTTGGAAGGGGACACCGGGGAGCTGTTTTTT
CASSLEGDTGELFF
>TRBV5-6|TRBD2|TRBJ2-3|-|16
TGTGCCAGCAGCTTGAGGCTAGCGGGAACCACAGATACGCAGTATTTT
CASSLRLAGTTDTQYF
>TRBV20-1|-|TRBJ1-1|few|13
TGCAGTGTCCCGTCCAGGGCGAACACTGAAGCTTTCTTT
CSVPSRANTEAFF
>TRBV29-1|TRBD2|TRBJ2-1|-|13
TGCAGCGTTGAAAGAGCGGGGTTTGATGAGCAGTTCTTC
CSVERAGFDEQFF
>TRBV12-3/TRBV12-4|TRBD2|TRBJ2-3|few|14
TGTGCCAGCAGGGCCACTAGCGGCACAGATACGCAGTATTTT
CASRATSGTDTQYF
>TRBV4-1|TRBD2|TRBJ2-1|few|19
TGCGCCAGCAGCCAAGGGAATAGCGGGGGGGGCCCCTCCTACAATGAGCAGTTCTTC
CASSQGNSGGGPSYNEQFF
>TRBV12-3/TRBV12-4|TRBD1|TRBJ2-5|-|15
TGTGCCAGCAGTTCAGGGCAGGGGGCAGAAGAGACCCAGTACTTC
CASSSGQGAEETQYF
>TRBV7-2|-|TRBJ2-7|-|15
TGTGCCAGCAGCTTAGCGATGGGGGGAGGTTACGAGCAGTACTTC
CASSLAMGGGYEQYF
>TRBV7-2|-|TRBJ1-4|-|15
TGTGCCAGCAGCTTAGTAGGGGTACCTAATGAAAAACTGTTTTTT
CASSLVGVPNEKLFF
>TRBV13|-|TRBJ2-1|few|12
TGTGCCAGCAGCTACGAGTTGGATGAGCAGTTCTTC
CASSYELDEQFF
>TRBV7-2|-|TRBJ1-1|few|11
TGTGCCAGCAGCCCAGGGCAGCAAGCTTTCTTT
CASSPGQQAFF
>TRBV11-2|-|TRBJ2-3|-|17
TGTGCCAGCAGCCATCCCGGAACACAGGGTCGGGGAGGTACGCAGTATTTT
CASSHPGTQGRGGTQYF
>TRBV12-3/TRBV12-4|TRBD2|TRBJ2-1|few|16
TGTGCCAGCACTGCGTCGGGACTAGCCTCCTACAATGAGCAGTTCTTC
CASTASGLASYNEQFF
>TRBV6-2/TRBV6-3|TRBD2|TRBJ2-7|-|15
TGTGCCAGCAGCCCTGCTAGCGGGAAATTCTACGAGCAGTACTTC
CASSPASGKFYEQYF
>TRBV3-1|-|TRBJ2-7|-|13
TGTGCCAGCAGCCCCCGGGCGACCTACGAGCAGTACTTC
CASSPRATYEQYF
>TRBV6-5|TRBD2|TRBJ2-5|few|13
TGTGCCAGCAGACCTAGCGGGACGGAGACCCAGTACTTC
CASRPSGTETQYF
>TRBV7-9|-|TRBJ1-1|-|16
TGTGCCAGCAGCTTATCTGCGTCATCCAGGGCCACTGAAGCTTTCTTT
CASSLSASSRATEAFF